Ten or more counts support the clone carrying this T cell receptor (beta chain). Its target is unknown. Coverage ceases 3 residues before the CDR3 finishes, and the germline J gene fills in the end. The data originate from a study of T cell clonality in common variable immunodeficiency. The method was immunoSEQ multiplex PCR; TCRdb's version includes in-frame clones alone and lacks a portion of them. This sample shows approximately 20,000 clones and no singletons; approximately 2.4% rests with the ten largest. Caucasian heritage predominated among both patients and controls. CVID subjects were neither ill nor on immunomodulatory or immunosuppressive medication at sampling. Heparinized whole blood, 5 to 8 ml, came from each donor. Germline V CDR1 and CDR2: LNHDA, SQIVND (reference sequence). This CDR3 has 15 residues. The V end was cut by 3 bases, the J end by 9 bases, with 18 bases between. Study observations and caveats: Fewer deletions and N-nucleotide insertions were reportedly seen in common variable immunodeficiency TCR beta sequences.

The sequencing input was peripheral blood mononuclear cells. The sequence came from a human donor with common variable immunodeficiency. The chain links TRBV19 to TRBJ1-5; a weak D match, TRBD1 (6 bases). CDR3 DNA, as far as it was read: TGTGCCAGTAGTATCTTTTTTGGAGGGGGTTGGCCC. Encoded protein: CASSIFFGGGWP. Given in full, the CDR3 is CASSIFFGGGWPQHF.